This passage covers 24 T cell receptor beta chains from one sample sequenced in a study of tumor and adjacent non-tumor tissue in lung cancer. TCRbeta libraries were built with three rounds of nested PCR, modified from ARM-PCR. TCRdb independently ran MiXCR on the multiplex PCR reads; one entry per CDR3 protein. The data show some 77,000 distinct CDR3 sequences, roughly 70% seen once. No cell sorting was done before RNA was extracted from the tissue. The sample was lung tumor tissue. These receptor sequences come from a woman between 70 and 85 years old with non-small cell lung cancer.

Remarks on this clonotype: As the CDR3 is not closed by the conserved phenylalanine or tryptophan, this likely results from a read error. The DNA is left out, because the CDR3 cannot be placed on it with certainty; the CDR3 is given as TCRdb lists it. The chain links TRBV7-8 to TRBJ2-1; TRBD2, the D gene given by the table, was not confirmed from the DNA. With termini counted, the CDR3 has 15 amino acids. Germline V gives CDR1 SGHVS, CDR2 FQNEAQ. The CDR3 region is CASSLAGGPGNEQIV.

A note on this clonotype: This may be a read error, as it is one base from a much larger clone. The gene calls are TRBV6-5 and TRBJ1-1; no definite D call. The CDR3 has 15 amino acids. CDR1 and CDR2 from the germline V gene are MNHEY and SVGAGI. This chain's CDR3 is CGSSYTISMNTEAFF. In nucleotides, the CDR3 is TGTGGCAGCAGTTACACCATAAGTATGAACACTGAAGCTTTCTTT.

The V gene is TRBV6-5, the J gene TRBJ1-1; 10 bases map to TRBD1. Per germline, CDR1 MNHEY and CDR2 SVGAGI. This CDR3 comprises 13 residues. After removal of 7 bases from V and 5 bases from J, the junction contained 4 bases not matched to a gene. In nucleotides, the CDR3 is TGTGCCAGCACCAGACAGGGGGCTACTGAAGCTTTCTTT. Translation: CASTRQGATEAFF.

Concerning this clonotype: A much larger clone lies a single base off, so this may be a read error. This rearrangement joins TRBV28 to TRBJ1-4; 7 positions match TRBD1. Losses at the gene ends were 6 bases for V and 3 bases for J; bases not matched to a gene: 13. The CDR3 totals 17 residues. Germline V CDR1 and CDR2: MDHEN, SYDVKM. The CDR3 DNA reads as TGTGCCAGCAGGAAAACGGGAGAGGGGGCAGCTAATGAAAAACTGTTTTTT. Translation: CASRKTGEGAANEKLFF. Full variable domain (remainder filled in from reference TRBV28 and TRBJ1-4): DVKVTQSSRYLVKRTGEKVFLECVQDMDHENMFWYRQDPGLGLRLIYFSYDVKMKEKGDIPEGYSVSREKKERFSLILESASTNQTSMYLCASRKTGEGAANEKLFFGSGTQLSVL.

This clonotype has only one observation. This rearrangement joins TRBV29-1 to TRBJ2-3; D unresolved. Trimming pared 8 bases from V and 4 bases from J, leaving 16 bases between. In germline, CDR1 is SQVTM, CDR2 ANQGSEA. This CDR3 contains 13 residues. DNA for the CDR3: TGCAGCACTCGTATGGGTTCCGCAGATACGCAGTATTTT. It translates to CSTRMGSADTQYF.

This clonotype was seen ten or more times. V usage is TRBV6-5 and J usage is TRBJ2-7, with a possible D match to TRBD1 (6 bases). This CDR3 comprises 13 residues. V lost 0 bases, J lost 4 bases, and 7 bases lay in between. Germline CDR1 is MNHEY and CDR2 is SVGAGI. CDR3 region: CASSYSRGYEQYF. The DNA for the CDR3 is TGTGCCAGCAGTTACTCGAGGGGGTACGAGCAGTACTTC.

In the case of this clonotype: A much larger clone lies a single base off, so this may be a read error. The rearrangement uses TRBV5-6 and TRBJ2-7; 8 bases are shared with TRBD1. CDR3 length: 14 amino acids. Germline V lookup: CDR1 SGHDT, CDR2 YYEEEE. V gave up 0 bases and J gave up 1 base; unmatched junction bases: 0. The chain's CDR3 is CASSLGDRSYEQYF. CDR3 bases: TGTGCCAGCAGCTTGGGGGACAGGTCCTACGAGCAGTACTTC.

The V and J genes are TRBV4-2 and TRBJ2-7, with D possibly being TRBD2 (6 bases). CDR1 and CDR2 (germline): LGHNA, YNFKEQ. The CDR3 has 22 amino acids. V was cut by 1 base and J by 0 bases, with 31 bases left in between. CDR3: CASSQVFIILLAGLPSSYEQYF. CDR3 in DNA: TGTGCCAGCAGCCAAGTTTTCATCATATTACTGGCGGGATTACCAAGCTCCTACGAGCAGTACTTC.

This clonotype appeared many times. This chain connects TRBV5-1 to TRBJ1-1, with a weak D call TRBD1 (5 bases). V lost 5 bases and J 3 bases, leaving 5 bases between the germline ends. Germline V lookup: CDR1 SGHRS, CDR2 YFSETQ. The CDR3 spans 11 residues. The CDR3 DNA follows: TGCGCCAGCAGGGGGGACACTGAAGCTTTCTTT. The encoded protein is CASRGDTEAFF.

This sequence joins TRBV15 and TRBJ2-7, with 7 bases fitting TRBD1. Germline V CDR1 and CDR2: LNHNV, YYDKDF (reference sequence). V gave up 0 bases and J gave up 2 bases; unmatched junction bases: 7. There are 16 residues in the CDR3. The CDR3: CATSRDFGTAPYEQYF. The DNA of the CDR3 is TGTGCCACCAGCAGAGATTTTGGGACAGCTCCCTACGAGCAGTACTTC. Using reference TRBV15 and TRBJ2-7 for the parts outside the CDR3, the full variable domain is DAMVIQNPRYQVTQFGKPVTLSCSQTLNHNVMYWYQQKSSQAPKLLFHYYDKDFNNEADTPDNFQSRRPNTSFCFLDIRSPGLGDTAMYLCATSRDFGTAPYEQYFGPGTRLTVT.

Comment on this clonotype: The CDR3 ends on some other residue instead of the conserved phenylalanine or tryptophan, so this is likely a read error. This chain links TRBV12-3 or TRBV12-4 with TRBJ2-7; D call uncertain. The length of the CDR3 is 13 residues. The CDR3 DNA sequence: TGTGCCAGCAGTTTCCCAGGAGCCTACGGGCAGTACATC. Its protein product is CASSFPGAYGQYI.

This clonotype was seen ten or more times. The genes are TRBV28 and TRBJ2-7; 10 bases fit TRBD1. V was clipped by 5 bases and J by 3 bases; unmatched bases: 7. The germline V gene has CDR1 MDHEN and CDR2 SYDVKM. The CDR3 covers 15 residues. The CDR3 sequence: CASSGVDRGNYEQYF. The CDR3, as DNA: TGTGCCAGCAGTGGAGTGGACAGGGGGAACTACGAGCAGTACTTC.

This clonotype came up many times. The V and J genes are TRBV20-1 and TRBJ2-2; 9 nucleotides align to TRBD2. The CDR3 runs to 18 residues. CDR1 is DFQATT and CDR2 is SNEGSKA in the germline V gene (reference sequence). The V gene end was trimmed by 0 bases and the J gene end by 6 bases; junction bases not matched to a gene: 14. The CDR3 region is CSARDLLQAGGPSGELFF. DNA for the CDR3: TGCAGTGCTAGAGATCTTCTACAGGCGGGAGGGCCCTCCGGGGAGCTGTTTTTT.

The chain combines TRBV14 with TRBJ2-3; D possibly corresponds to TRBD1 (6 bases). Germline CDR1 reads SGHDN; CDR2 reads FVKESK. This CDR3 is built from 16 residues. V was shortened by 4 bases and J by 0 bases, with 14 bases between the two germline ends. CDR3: CASSPPWGHSTDTQYF. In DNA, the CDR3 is TGTGCCAGCAGCCCGCCCTGGGGACACAGCACAGATACGCAGTATTTT.

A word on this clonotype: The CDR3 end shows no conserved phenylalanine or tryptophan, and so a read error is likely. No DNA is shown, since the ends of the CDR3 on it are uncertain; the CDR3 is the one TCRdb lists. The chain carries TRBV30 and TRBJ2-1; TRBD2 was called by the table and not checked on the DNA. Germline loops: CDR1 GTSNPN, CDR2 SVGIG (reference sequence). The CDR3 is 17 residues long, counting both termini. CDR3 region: CAWSDSGASGIYNERFL.

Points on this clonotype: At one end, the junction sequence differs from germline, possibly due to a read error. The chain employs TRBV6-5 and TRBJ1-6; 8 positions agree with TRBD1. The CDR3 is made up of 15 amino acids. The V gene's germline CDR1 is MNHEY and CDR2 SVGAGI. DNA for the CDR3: TGTGCCATCAGTCGGGACAGGACGTTGGGTTTACCCCTCCACTTT. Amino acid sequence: CAISRDRTLGLPLHF.

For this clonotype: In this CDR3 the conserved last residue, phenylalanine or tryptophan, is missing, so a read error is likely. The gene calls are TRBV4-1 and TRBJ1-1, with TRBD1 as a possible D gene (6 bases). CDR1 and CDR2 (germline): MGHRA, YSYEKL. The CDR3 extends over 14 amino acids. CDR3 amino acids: CSSSTRTENTEAFS. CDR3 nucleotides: TGTTCCAGCAGTACCCGGACAGAGAACACTGAAGCTTTCTCT.

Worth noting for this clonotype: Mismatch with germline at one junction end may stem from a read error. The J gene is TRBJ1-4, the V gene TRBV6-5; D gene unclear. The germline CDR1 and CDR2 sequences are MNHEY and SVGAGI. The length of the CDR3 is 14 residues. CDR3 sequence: CASSCRGTDEKLFF. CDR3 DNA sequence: TGTGCCAGCAGTTGCCGGGGTACGGATGAAAAATTGTTTTTT.

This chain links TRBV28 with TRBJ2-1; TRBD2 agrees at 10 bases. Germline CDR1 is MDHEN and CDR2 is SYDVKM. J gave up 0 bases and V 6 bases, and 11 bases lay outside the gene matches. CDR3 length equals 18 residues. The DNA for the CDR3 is TGTGCCAGCAGCTCCATAGCGGGAGGAGGCTTCTCCTACAATGAGCAGTTCTTC. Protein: CASSSIAGGGFSYNEQFF.

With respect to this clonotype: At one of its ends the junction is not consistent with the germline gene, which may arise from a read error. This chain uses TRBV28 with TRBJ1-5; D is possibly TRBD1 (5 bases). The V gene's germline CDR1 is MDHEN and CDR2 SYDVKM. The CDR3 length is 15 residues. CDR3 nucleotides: TGTGTCAGCAGTTCCGATGGGGGGGTTGGTCAGCGCCAGCATTTT. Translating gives CVSSSDGGVGQRQHF.

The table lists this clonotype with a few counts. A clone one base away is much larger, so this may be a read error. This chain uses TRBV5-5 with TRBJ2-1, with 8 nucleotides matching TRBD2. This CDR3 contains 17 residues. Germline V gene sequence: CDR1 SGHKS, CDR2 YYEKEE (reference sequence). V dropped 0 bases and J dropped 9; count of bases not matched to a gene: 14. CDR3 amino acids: CASSLEGPAGVGGEQFF. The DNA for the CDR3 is TGTGCCAGCAGCTTGGAGGGACCAGCGGGAGTCGGGGGTGAGCAGTTCTTC.

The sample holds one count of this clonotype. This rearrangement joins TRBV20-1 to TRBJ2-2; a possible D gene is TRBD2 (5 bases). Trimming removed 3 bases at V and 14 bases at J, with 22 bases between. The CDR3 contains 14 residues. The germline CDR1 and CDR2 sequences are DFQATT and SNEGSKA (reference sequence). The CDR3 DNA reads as TGCAGTGCTAGTCTCCAGTGGAACACCGGGAAACTGTTTTTT. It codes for CSASLQWNTGKLFF.

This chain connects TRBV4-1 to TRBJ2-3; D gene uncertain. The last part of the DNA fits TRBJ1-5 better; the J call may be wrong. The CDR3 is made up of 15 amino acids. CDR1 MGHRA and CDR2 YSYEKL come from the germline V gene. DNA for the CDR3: TGCGCCAGCAGCCACGCGACTAGCGGTTCAGATATGCAGCATTTT. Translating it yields CASSHATSGSDMQHF.

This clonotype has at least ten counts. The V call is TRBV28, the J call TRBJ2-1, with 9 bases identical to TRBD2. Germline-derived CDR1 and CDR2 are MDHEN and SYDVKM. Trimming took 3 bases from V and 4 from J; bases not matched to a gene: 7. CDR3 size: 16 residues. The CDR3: CASSLMREGRYNEQFF. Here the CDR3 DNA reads TGTGCCAGCAGTTTGATGCGGGAGGGGAGATACAATGAGCAGTTCTTC.